The entry below gives a single TCR beta chain sequence along with its context. Assay: immunoSEQ multiplex PCR; the TCRdb copy retains only in-frame clones and omits some. The repertoire holds about 60,000 clones, with about 90% as singletons. This entry comes from a study of T cell changes during pregnancy in multiple sclerosis. CDR1 and CDR2 from the germline V gene are SGHNT and YYREEE (reference sequence). CDR3 length: 13 amino acids. The V and J ends lost 4 bases and 2 bases respectively, with 8 bases between them. The rearrangement joins TRBV5-4 to TRBJ2-3; the D is unclear. The origin of this receptor is a female donor with multiple sclerosis, enrolled in a pregnancy study. Sequenced material: CD4+ T cells from peripheral blood mononuclear cells, taken in the second trimester of pregnancy. The CDR3 nucleotides read TGTGCCAGCAGCCTCGTCCCCACAGATACGCAGTATTTT. This translates into CASSLVPTDTQYF.